A selection of T cell receptor beta chains follows, all from one sample in a study of CD8 T cells in Susac syndrome. Each CDR3 protein gets one entry after TCRdb re-called the immunoSEQ multiplex PCR reads with MiXCR. Among roughly 86,000 distinct CDR3 sequences listed, 96% were seen once. Material: CD8+ T cells from PBMCs. These receptor sequences come from a human donor with Susac syndrome. Both conserved end residues are part of each CDR3. D genes are given only for firm matches.

d_gene | j_gene | v_gene | CDR3aa | CDR3nt
NA | TRBJ2-2 | TRBV29-1 | CSVGQYTGELFF | TGCAGCGTTGGACAGTACACCGGGGAGCTGTTTTTT
TRBD2 | TRBJ2-1 | TRBV7-9 | CASSYSTSGVHNEQFF | TGTGCCAGCAGTTACTCGACTAGCGGGGTCCACAATGAGCAGTTCTTC
NA | TRBJ2-7 | TRBV25-1 | CASSEFSQGAYEQYF | TGTGCCAGCAGTGAATTCTCGCAGGGTGCCTACGAGCAGTACTTC
NA | TRBJ1-5 | TRBV5-6 | CASSLGMGSNQPQHF | TGTGCCAGCAGCTTGGGGATGGGGAGCAATCAGCCCCAGCATTTT
TRBD2 | TRBJ2-5 | TRBV20-1 | CSASPLAGKETQYF | TGCAGTGCTAGCCCACTAGCGGGGAAAGAGACCCAGTACTTC
NA | TRBJ1-3 | TRBV29-1 | CSATALGNTIYF | TGCAGCGCCACCGCACTTGGAAACACCATATATTTT
NA | TRBJ1-2 | TRBV2 | CASREQGVNYGYTF | TGTGCCAGCAGGGAACAGGGCGTTAACTATGGCTACACCTTC
TRBD1 | TRBJ2-7 | TRBV27 | CASSLGTGISYEQYF | TGTGCCAGCAGTCTGGGGACAGGCATCTCCTACGAGCAGTACTTC
NA | TRBJ2-7 | TRBV6-6 | CASSYVGEQYF | TGTGCCAGCAGTTATGTGGGCGAGCAGTACTTC
NA | TRBJ1-5 | TRBV5-1 | CASSETGLGQPQHF | TGCGCCAGCAGCGAGACAGGTTTAGGGCAGCCCCAGCATTTT